These 16 T cell receptor beta chains were sequenced from one sample in a study of blood T cell repertoires in COVID-19. Clones were sequenced by immunoSEQ multiplex PCR, and TCRdb holds only the in-frame ones, with some missing. The sample lists 150,000 to 200,000 clones, over 70% occurring once. Sequenced material: peripheral blood. The receptors come from a man aged 65 to 85 with acute or convalescent COVID-19.

This chain connects TRBV7-9 to TRBJ2-3; D may be TRBD2 (6 bases). The ends were cut back, 6 bases at V and 2 bases at J, with 15 bases in the middle. The CDR3 extends over 15 amino acids. Germline V gives CDR1 SEHNR, CDR2 FQNEAQ (reference sequence). The CDR3 sequence is CASRVGGVSTDTQYF. The DNA of the CDR3 is TGTGCCAGCAGGGTGGGCGGGGTATCCACAGATACGCAGTATTTT.

The chain recombines TRBV27 with TRBJ1-1; tentatively, D is TRBD1 (6 bases). Per germline, CDR1 MNHEY and CDR2 SMNVEV (reference sequence). V gave up 2 bases and J gave up 0 bases, with 7 bases separating them. The length of the CDR3 is 14 residues. The DNA of the CDR3 is TGTGCCAGCAGTTTAGGGGGCATGAACACTGAAGCTTTCTTT. Translation gives CASSLGGMNTEAFF.

This rearrangement joins TRBV12-3 or TRBV12-4 to TRBJ1-2; 9 nucleotides align to TRBD1. The CDR3 contains 13 residues. V dropped 6 bases and J dropped 5; count of bases not matched to a gene: 4. CDR3 sequence: CASSQGQGYGYTF. CDR3 coding DNA: TGTGCCAGCAGCCAGGGACAGGGTTATGGCTACACCTTC.

CDR3 amino acids: CASSQGLAVTYEQYF. In DNA, the CDR3 is TGTGCCAGCAGCCAAGGACTAGCGGTAACCTACGAGCAGTACTTC. V and J are TRBV7-9 and TRBJ2-7, with TRBD2 matching over 10 bases. V shed 5 bases, J shed 2 bases, and the junction held 6 bases outside the gene matches. The germline gives CDR1 SEHNR, CDR2 FQNEAQ (reference sequence). The CDR3 spans 15 residues.

This clone appeared a few times. This chain uses TRBV7-2 with TRBJ1-5; no firm D call. V was shortened by 1 base and J by 5 bases, with 15 bases between the two germline ends. This CDR3 comprises 16 residues. Looked up from germline, CDR1 is SGHTA and CDR2 is FQGNSA. The CDR3 reads CASSLVSGFGDQPQHF. DNA of the CDR3: TGTGCCAGCAGCTTAGTTTCGGGGTTCGGAGATCAGCCCCAGCATTTT. The entire variable domain, with the rest obtained from reference TRBV7-2 and TRBJ1-5, is as follows: GAGVSQSPSNKVTEKGKDVELRCDPISGHTALYWYRQSLGQGLEFLIYFQGNSAPDKSGLPSDRFSAERTGGSVSTLTIQRTQQEDSAVYLCASSLVSGFGDQPQHFGDGTRLSIL.

As DNA, the CDR3 is TGTGCCAGCAGCTTGTATAACGCGGGAAACACCATATATTTT. It is translated as CASSLYNAGNTIYF. This chain connects TRBV5-4 to TRBJ1-3; no reliable D call. Trimming stripped 1 base from V and 4 bases from J, with 9 bases between. The germline V gene encodes CDR1 SGHNT and CDR2 YYREEE (reference sequence). This CDR3 region has 14 residues. Based on the CDR3 plus reference TRBV5-4 and TRBJ1-3, the full variable domain is ETGVTQSPTHLIKTRGQQVTLRCSSQSGHNTVSWYQQALGQGPQFIFQYYREEENGRGNFPPRFSGLQFPNYSSELNVNALELDDSALYLCASSLYNAGNTIYFGEGSWLTVV.

The J gene is TRBJ1-3, the V gene TRBV28; 8 nucleotides line up with TRBD1. The germline V gene encodes CDR1 MDHEN and CDR2 SYDVKM. With 3 bases clipped from V and 8 bases from J, the junction kept 9 bases outside the gene matches. The CDR3 has 15 amino acids. The DNA of the CDR3 is TGTGCCAGCAGTTTTGACAGGGGCACGAGGGACACCATATATTTT. This codes for CASSFDRGTRDTIYF. Based on the CDR3 plus reference TRBV28 and TRBJ1-3, the full variable domain is DVKVTQSSRYLVKRTGEKVFLECVQDMDHENMFWYRQDPGLGLRLIYFSYDVKMKEKGDIPEGYSVSREKKERFSLILESASTNQTSMYLCASSFDRGTRDTIYFGEGSWLTVV.

V gene TRBV5-1 combines with J gene TRBJ1-3; D is unresolved. The germline gives CDR1 SGHRS, CDR2 YFSETQ. The CDR3 loop spans 14 amino acids. V was shortened by 1 base and J by 4 bases, with 9 bases between the two germline ends. DNA of the CDR3: TGCGCCAGCAGCTTGACAGTACAAGGAAACACCATATATTTT. Its translation: CASSLTVQGNTIYF.

This clone appeared once. The gene calls are TRBV3-1 (or the pseudogene TRBV3-2) and TRBJ2-3, with 7 bases that match TRBD2. The CDR3 sequence is 15 residues long. The V gene's germline CDR1 is LGHDT and CDR2 YNNKEL (reference sequence). Losses at the gene ends were 2 bases for V and 2 bases for J; bases not matched to a gene: 4. CDR3 in DNA: TGTGCCAGCAGCCAAAACGGGGGGATCACAGATACGCAGTATTTT. The encoded protein is CASSQNGGITDTQYF.

The chain links TRBV6-5 to TRBJ1-1; 9 bases agree with TRBD1. Germline lookup yields CDR1 MNHEY and CDR2 SVGAGI. Trimming cost V 1 base and J 7 bases; bases outside gene matches: 4. The CDR3 totals 14 residues. Here the CDR3 DNA reads TGTGCCAGCAGTTACTTGGTGGGACAGGGTGAAGCTTTCTTT. Its protein product is CASSYLVGQGEAFF.

This clone was detected many times. This CDR3 is also generated by other DNA sequences in the sample. This chain links TRBV7-2 with TRBJ1-1; D is unclear. Trimming removed 1 base from V and 4 bases from J, with 10 bases in between. The CDR3 spans 14 residues. Germline V CDR1 and CDR2: SGHTA, FQGNSA. As DNA, the CDR3 is TGTGCCAGCAGCTTAGGGAGTTCTTTCACTGAAGCTTTCTTT. It specifies CASSLGSSFTEAFF.

This clone was observed a few times. The CDR3 loop reads CASSLRGVNYGYTF. CDR3 in DNA: TGTGCCAGCAGCCTCAGGGGGGTAAACTATGGCTACACCTTC. The V and J genes are TRBV5-4 and TRBJ1-2, with TRBD1 identical over 7 bases. The V segment lost 4 bases and the J segment 2 bases; nucleotides outside the gene matches: 5. The CDR3 has 14 residues. CDR1 and CDR2 (germline): SGHNT, YYREEE (reference sequence).

This clone was seen only a few times. V and J are TRBV9 and TRBJ2-7; 10 bases are shared with TRBD1. CDR1 and CDR2 (germline): SGDLS, YYNGEE. This CDR3 region has 16 residues. The J segment lost 4 bases and the V segment lost 0 bases, leaving 7 bases of the junction unmatched. As DNA, the CDR3 is TGTGCCAGCAGCGTAGGGGGGACAGGGGCCCTTTACGAGCAGTACTTC. It codes for CASSVGGTGALYEQYF.

This clone was counted once. The chain employs TRBV3-1 (or the pseudogene TRBV3-2) and TRBJ2-7; D perhaps matches TRBD1 (6 bases). Germline V gene data show CDR1 as LGHDT and CDR2 as YNNKEL (reference sequence). The CDR3 length is 15 residues. Trimming took off 0 bases at V and 4 bases at J, with 13 bases between the two ends. CDR3 loop: CASSQDGNREYEQYF. Here the CDR3 DNA reads TGTGCCAGCAGCCAAGATGGAAACAGGGAGTACGAGCAGTACTTC.

The table lists this clone with a count of one. V gene TRBV11-2 combines with J gene TRBJ2-1; maybe TRBD2 (6 bases). V dropped 3 bases and J dropped 0 bases, with 9 bases sitting between them. CDR1 is SGHAT and CDR2 is FQNNGV in the germline V gene. This CDR3 region has 15 residues. CDR3 amino acids: CASSFRESSYNEQFF. The CDR3 nucleotides read TGTGCCAGCAGCTTTCGGGAGAGCTCCTACAATGAGCAGTTCTTC.

The gene calls are TRBV12-3 or TRBV12-4 and TRBJ2-5, with D uncertain. The CDR3 consists of 12 residues. With 2 bases removed from V and 5 bases from J, the gap between germline ends came to 6 bases. CDR3 residues: CASSLSAETQYF. CDR3 nucleotide sequence: TGTGCCAGCAGTTTATCTGCGGAGACCCAGTACTTC.